This T cell receptor (beta chain) comes out of a study of cytomegalovirus exposure and HLA in healthy donors. Study in general: A preliminary data release comprised about 85 million unique TCRs obtained from HLA-typed donors.

In the PCR, 60 Vbeta and 13 Jbeta primers were used. Data came from immunoSEQ multiplex PCR; TCRdb stores just in-frame clones and leaves some out. The table includes about 160,000 clones, about four fifths detected once. Study-wide findings and caveats: One cluster of highly shared sequence variants probably arose as a sequencing artifact.

Trimming took off 3 bases at V and 5 bases at J, with 12 bases between the two ends. From germline, CDR1 is SGDLS and CDR2 YYNGEE. There are 14 residues in the CDR3. To note about this clone: Its antigen is unknown.

The sequenced sample consisted of PBMCs. The sequence came from a woman between 45 and 60 years old in good health and CMV-seronegative. V and J are TRBV9 and TRBJ1-5; weak D call: TRBD1 (6 bases). CDR3 sequence: CASSGSGVYQPQHF. CDR3 sequence (DNA): TGTGCCAGCAGCGGATCAGGGGTGTATCAGCCCCAGCATTTT.